The clone carrying this T cell receptor (beta chain) showed up many times. Antigen unknown. This sample was taken from a study of T-cell reconstitution after alpha-beta-depleted transplantation in children. TCRbeta library construction was performed incorporating unique molecular identifiers. In TCRdb, the PCR reads were re-called with MiXCR into one record per CDR3 protein. The sample consists of more than 15,000 distinct CDR3 sequences, around 12% of them appearing once. Points from the study as a whole: Surviving recipient cells, namely T cells and thymic progenitors, were the source of high day-60 TCRbeta diversity in some patients. Alpha-beta T cells present about two months after transplant were reported to originate from several hundred expanded graft clones. Among T cells one year after transplant, newly produced cells accounted for most counts and diversity.

The V end was cut by 5 bases, the J end by 5 bases, with 18 bases between. This CDR3 is built from 15 residues. Germline CDR1 is MDHEN and CDR2 is SYDVKM. Sequenced here: PBMCs, mostly from graft donor cells, sampled 180 days after TCRalphabeta/CD19-depleted stem cell transplant. This receptor was obtained from a boy younger than two who had a stem cell transplant for Wiskott-Aldrich syndrome, so the T cells may come from the graft donor. The gene calls are TRBV28 and TRBJ1-1, with D unclear. CDR3: CASSTKRGRWTEAFF. As DNA, the CDR3 is TGTGCCAGCAGTACTAAGCGCGGGCGCTGGACTGAAGCTTTCTTT.